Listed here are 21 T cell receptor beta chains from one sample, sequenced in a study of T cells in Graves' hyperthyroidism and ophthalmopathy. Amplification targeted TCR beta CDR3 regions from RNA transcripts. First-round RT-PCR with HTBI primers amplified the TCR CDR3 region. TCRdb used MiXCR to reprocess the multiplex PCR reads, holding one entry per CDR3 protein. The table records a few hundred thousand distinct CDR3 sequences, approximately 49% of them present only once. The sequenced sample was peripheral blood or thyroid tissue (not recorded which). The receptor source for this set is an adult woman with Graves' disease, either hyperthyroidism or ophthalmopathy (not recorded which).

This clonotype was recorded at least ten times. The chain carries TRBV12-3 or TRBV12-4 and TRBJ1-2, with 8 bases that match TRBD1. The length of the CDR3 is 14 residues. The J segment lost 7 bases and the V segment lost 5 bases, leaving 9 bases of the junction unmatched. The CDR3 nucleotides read TGTGCCAGCAGTCCGAGACAGGGGTGGTCTGGCTACACCTTC. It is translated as CASSPRQGWSGYTF.

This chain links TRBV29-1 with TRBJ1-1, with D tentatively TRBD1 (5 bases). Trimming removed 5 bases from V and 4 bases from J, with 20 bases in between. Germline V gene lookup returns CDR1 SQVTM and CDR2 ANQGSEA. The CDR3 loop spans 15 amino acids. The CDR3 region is CSVWGAGRGGTEAFF. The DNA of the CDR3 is TGCAGCGTTTGGGGTGCGGGCCGGGGCGGCACTGAAGCTTTCTTT.

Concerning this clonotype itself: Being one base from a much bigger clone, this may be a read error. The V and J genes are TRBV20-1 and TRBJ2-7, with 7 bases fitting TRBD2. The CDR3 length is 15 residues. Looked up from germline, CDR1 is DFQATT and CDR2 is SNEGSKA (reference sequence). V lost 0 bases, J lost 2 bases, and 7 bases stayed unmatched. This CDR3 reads CSARESGTAPYEQYF. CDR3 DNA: TGCAGTGCTAGAGAAAGCGGGACCGCCCCCTACGAGCAGTACTTC.

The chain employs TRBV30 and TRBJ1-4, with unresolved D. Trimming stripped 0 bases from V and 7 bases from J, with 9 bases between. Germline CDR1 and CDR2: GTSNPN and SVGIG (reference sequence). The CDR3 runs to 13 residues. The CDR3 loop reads CAWSVRGSEKLFF. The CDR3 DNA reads TGTGCCTGGAGTGTAAGAGGGAGTGAAAAACTGTTTTTT. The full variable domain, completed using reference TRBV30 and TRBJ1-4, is SQTIHQWPATLVQPVGSPLSLECTVEGTSNPNLYWYRQAAGRGLQLLFYSVGIGQISSEVPQNLSASRPQDRQFILSSKKLLLSDSGFYLCAWSVRGSEKLFFGSGTQLSVL.

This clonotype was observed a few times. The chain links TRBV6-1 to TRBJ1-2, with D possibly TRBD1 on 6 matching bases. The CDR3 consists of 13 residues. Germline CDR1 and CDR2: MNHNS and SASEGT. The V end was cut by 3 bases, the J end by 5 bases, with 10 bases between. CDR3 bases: TGTGCCAGCAGTGACCCACAGGGTTATGGCTACACCTTC. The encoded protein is CASSDPQGYGYTF.

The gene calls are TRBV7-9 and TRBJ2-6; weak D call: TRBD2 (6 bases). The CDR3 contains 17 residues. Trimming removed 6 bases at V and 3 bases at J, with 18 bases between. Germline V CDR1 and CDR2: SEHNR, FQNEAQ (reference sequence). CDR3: CASSWTPAGGGANVLTF. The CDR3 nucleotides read TGTGCCAGCAGTTGGACGCCAGCGGGCGGTGGGGCCAACGTCCTGACTTTC. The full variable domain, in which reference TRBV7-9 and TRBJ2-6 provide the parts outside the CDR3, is DTGVSQNPRHKITKRGQNVTFRCDPISEHNRLYWYRQTLGQGPEFLTYFQNEAQLEKSRLLSDRFSAERPKGSFSTLEIQRTEQGDSAMYLCASSWTPAGGGANVLTFGAGSRLTVL.

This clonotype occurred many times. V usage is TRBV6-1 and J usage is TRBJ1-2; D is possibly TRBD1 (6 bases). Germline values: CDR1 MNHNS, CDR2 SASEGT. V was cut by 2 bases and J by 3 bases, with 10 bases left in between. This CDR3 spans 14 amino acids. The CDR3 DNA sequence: TGTGCCAGCAGTGAATTTACAGGGTACTATGGCTACACCTTC. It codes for CASSEFTGYYGYTF.

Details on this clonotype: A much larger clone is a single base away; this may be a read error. The CDR3 sequence: CSARGGGNTEAFF. The CDR3 nucleotides read TGCAGTGCTAGAGGGGGGGGGAACACTGAAGCTTTCTTT. The rearrangement links TRBV20-1 to TRBJ1-1, with D tentatively TRBD1 (5 bases). The germline V gene has CDR1 DFQATT and CDR2 SNEGSKA (reference sequence). CDR3 size: 13 residues. V was clipped by 1 base and J by 1 base, with 7 bases between them.

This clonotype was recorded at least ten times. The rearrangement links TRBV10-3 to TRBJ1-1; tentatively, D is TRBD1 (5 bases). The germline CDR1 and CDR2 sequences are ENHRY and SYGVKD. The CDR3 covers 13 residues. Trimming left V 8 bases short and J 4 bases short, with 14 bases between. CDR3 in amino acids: CAICSREGTEAFF. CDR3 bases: TGTGCCATCTGCAGCAGGGAGGGCACTGAAGCTTTCTTT.

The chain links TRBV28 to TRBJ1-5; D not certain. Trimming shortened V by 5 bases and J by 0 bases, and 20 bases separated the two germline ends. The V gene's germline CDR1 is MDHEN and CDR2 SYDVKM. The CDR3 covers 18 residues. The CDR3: CASSPPSPATYSNQPQHF. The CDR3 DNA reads TGTGCCAGCAGTCCACCCTCGCCAGCGACCTATAGCAATCAGCCCCAGCATTTT.

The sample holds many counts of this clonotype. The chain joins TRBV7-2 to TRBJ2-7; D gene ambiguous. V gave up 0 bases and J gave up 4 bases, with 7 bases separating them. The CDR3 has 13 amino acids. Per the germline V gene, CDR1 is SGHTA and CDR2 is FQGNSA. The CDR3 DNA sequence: TGTGCCAGCAGCTTAGCGGTTCAGTACGAGCAGTACTTC. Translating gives CASSLAVQYEQYF.

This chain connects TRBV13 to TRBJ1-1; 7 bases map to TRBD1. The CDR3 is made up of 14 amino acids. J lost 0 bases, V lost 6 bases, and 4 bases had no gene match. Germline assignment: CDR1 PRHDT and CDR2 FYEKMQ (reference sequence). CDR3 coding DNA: TGTGCCAGCAGAGGGGACAGTTTGAACACTGAAGCTTTCTTT. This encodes CASRGDSLNTEAFF. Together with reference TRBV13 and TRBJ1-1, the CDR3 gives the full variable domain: AAGVIQSPRHLIKEKRETATLKCYPIPRHDTVYWYQQGPGQDPQFLISFYEKMQSDKGSIPDRFSAQQFSDYHSELNMSSLELGDSALYFCASRGDSLNTEAFFGQGTRLTVV.

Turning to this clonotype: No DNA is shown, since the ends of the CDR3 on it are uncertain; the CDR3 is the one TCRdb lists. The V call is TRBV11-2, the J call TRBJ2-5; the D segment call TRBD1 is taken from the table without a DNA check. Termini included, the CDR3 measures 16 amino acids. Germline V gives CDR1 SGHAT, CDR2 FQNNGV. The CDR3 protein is CASSHRDRGPWLHLRF.

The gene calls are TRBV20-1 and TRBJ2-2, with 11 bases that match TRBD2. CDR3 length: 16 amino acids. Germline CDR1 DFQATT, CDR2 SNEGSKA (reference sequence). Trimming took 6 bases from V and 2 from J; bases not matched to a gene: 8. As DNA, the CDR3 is TGCAGTGCGCTGGGGACTAGCGGAAGTAACACCGGGGAGCTGTTTTTT. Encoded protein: CSALGTSGSNTGELFF.

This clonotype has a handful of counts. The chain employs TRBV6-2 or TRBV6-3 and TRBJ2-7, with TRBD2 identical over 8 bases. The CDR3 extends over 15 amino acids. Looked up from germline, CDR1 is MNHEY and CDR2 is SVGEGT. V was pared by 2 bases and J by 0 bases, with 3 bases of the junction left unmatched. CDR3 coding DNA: TGTGCCAGCAGTTACGGGCTAGCGGGCTCCTACGAGCAGTACTTC. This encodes CASSYGLAGSYEQYF.

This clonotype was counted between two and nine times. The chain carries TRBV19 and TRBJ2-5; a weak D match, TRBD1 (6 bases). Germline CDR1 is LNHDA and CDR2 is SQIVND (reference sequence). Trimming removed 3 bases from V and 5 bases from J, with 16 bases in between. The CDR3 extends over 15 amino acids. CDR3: CASSMRQGLPETQYF. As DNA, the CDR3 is TGTGCCAGTAGTATGCGGCAGGGGCTTCCGGAGACCCAGTACTTC.

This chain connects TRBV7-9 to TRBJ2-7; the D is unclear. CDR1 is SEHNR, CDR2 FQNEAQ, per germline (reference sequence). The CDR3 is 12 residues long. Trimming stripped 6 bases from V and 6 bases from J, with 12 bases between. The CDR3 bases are TGTGCCAGCAGTTCACAAGTCGCCGAGCAGTACTTC. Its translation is CASSSQVAEQYF. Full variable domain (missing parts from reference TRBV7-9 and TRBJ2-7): DTGVSQNPRHKITKRGQNVTFRCDPISEHNRLYWYRQTLGQGPEFLTYFQNEAQLEKSRLLSDRFSAERPKGSFSTLEIQRTEQGDSAMYLCASSSQVAEQYFGPGTRLTVT.

CDR3 in DNA: TGTGCCAGCAACGACAGGGAGGGAGGCTACACCTTC. Protein sequence: CASNDREGGYTF. The chain recombines TRBV19 with TRBJ1-2; 7 bases are shared with TRBD1. Per the germline V gene, CDR1 is LNHDA and CDR2 is SQIVND (reference sequence). The CDR3 has 12 amino acids. V gave up 9 bases and J gave up 8 bases; unmatched junction bases: 9. Variable domain in full (rest from reference TRBV19 and TRBJ1-2): DGGITQSPKYLFRKEGQNVTLSCEQNLNHDAMYWYRQDPGQGLRLIYYSQIVNDFQKGDIAEGYSVSREKKESFPLTVTSAQKNPTAFYLCASNDREGGYTFGSGTRLTVV.

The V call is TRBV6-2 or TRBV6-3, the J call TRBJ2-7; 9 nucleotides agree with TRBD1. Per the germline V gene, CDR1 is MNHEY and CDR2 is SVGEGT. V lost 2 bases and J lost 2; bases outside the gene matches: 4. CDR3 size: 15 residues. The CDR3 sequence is CASSYLRTGAYEQYF. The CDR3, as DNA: TGTGCCAGCAGTTACCTTCGGACAGGGGCCTACGAGCAGTACTTC.

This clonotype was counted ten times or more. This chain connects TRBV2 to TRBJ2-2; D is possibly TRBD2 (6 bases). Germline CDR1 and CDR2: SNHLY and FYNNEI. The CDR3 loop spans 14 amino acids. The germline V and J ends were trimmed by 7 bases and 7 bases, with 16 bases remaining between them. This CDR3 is CASTLGLRGGELFF. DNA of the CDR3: TGTGCCAGCACCCTGGGACTCCGGGGCGGGGAGCTGTTTTTT. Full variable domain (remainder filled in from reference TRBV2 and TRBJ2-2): EPEVTQTPSHQVTQMGQEVILRCVPISNHLYFYWYRQILGQKVEFLVSFYNNEISEKSEIFDDQFSVERPDGSNFTLKIRSTKLEDSAMYFCASTLGLRGGELFFGEGSRLTVL.

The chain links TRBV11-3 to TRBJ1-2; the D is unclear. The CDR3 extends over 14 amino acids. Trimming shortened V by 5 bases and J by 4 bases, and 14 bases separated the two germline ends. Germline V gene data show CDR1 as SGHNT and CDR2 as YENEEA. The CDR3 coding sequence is TGTGCCAGCAGCCAAGATAGGCGGATCTATGGCTACACCTTC. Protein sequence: CASSQDRRIYGYTF.